The next 2 T cell receptor beta chains were all read from a single sample in a study of monozygotic twins with inflammatory bowel disease. TCRdb reanalyzed the 5' RACE reads, giving one entry per CDR3 protein sequence and no DNA. The sample data list about 440,000 distinct CDR3 sequences. The sample taken for sequencing was blood. These receptors originate from a human donor with ulcerative colitis or Crohn's disease, or a healthy co-twin of an affected twin (not recorded which).

The chain has TRBV5-1 and TRBJ2-7. Germline V lookup: CDR1 SGHRS, CDR2 YFSETQ. This CDR3 comprises 11 residues. The CDR3 sequence: CASSTRDEQYF.

V usage is TRBV19 and J usage is TRBJ1-6; TCRdb picks TRBD1, but there is no DNA to check that call. CDR1 LNHDA and CDR2 SQIVND come from the germline V gene (reference sequence). The CDR3 is made up of 14 amino acids. The CDR3 region is CASSTQGVGSPLHF.